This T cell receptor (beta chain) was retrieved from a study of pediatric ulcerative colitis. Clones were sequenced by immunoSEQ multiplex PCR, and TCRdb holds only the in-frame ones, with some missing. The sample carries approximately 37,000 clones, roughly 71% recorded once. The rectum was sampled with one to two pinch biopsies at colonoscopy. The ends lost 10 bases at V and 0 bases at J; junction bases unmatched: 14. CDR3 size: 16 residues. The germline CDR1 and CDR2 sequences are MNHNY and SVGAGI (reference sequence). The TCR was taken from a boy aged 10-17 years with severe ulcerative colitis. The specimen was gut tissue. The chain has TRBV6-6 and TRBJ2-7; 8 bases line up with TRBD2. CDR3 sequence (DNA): TGTGCCACCGGGGGGGACCAAACAGTTTACTCCTACGAGCAGTACTTC. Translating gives CATGGDQTVYSYEQYF.